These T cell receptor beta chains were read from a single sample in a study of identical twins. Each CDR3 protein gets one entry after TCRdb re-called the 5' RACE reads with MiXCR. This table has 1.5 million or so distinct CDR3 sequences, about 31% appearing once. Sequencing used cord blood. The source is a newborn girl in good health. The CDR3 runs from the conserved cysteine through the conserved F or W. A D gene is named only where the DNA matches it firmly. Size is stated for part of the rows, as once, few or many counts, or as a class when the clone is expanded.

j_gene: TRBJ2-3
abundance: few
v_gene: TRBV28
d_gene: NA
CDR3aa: CASSLLGKSTDTQYF
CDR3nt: TGTGCCAGCAGTTTATTAGGGAAGAGCACAGATACGCAGTATTTT

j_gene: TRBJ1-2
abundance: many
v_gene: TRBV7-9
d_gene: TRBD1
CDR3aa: CASSSGTGNYGYTF
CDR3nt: TGTGCCAGCAGTTCCGGGACAGGGAACTATGGCTACACCTTC

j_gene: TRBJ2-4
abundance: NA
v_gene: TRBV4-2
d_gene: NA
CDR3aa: CASSQGWELYKNIQYF
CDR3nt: TGTGCCAGCAGCCAAGGTTGGGAGTTGTACAAAAACATTCAGTACTTC

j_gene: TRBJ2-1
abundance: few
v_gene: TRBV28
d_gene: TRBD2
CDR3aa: CASTSGGLGIEQFF
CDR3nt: TGTGCCAGCACGAGCGGGGGCCTCGGAATCGAGCAGTTCTTC

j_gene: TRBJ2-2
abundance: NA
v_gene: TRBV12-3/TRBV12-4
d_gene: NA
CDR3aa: CASNQGQQNTGELFF
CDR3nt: TGTGCCAGCAATCAAGGACAGCAGAACACCGGGGAGCTGTTTTTT

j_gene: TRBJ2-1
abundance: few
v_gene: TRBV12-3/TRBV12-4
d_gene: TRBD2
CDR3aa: CASSPSGRALDEQFF
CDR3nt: TGTGCCAGCAGTCCTAGCGGGAGGGCCTTGGATGAGCAGTTCTTC

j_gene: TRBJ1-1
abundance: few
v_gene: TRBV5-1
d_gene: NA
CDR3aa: CASSLPAGLRTEAFF
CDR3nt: TGCGCCAGCAGCTTGCCGGCCGGCTTGAGGACTGAAGCTTTCTTT

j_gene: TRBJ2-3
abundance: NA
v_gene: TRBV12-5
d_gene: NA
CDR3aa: CASGPGHDGDTQYF
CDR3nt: TGTGCTAGTGGTCCCGGACATGATGGGGATACGCAGTATTTT

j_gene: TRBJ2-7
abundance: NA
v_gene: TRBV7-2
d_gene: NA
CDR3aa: CASSLSSAEQYF
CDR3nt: TGTGCCAGCAGCTTAAGTAGCGCCGAGCAGTACTTC

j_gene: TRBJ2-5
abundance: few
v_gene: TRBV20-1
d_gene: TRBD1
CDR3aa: CSAPNRGETQYF
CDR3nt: TGCAGTGCTCCAAACAGGGGTGAGACCCAGTACTTC

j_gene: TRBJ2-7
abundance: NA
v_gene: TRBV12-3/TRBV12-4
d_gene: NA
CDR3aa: CASSLWFYEQYF
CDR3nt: TGTGCCAGCAGTTTATGGTTTTACGAGCAGTACTTC

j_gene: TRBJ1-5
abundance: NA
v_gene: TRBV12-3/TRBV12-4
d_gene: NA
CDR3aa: CASSSVDAFNQPQHF
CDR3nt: TGTGCCAGCAGTTCAGTGGACGCCTTCAATCAGCCCCAGCATTTT

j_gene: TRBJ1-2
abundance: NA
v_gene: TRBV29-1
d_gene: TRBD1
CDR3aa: CSATKTGGHYGYTF
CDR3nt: TGCAGCGCAACAAAGACAGGGGGCCACTATGGCTACACCTTC

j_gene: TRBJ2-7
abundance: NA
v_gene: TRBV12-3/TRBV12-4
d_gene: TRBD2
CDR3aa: CASGLGLTAGGDISEQYF
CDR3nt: TGTGCCAGCGGTTTAGGGCTTACGGCGGGAGGGGATATTTCCGAGCAGTACTTC

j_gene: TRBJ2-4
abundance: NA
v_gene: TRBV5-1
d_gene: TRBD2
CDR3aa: CASSSMTSGRATKNIQYF
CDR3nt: TGCGCCAGCAGCTCGATGACTAGCGGGAGGGCCACCAAAAACATTCAGTACTTC

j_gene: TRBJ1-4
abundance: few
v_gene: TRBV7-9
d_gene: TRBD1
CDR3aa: CASSTTGTVNEKLFF
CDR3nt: TGTGCCAGCAGCACGACCGGGACAGTTAATGAAAAACTGTTTTTT

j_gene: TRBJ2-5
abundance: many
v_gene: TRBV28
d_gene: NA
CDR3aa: CASGNIQETQYF
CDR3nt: TGTGCCAGCGGTAACATACAAGAGACCCAGTACTTC

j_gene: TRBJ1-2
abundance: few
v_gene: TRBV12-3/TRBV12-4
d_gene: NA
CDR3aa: CASNSGSYGYTF
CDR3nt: TGTGCCAGCAACTCAGGGAGCTATGGCTACACCTTC

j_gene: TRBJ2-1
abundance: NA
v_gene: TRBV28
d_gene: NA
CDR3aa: CASSLQGPSYSEQFF
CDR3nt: TGTGCCAGCAGTTTACAGGGCCCGTCCTACAGTGAGCAGTTCTTC

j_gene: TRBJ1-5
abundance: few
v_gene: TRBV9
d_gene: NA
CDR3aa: CASSVGGANQPQHF
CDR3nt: TGTGCCAGCAGCGTAGGGGGGGCGAATCAGCCCCAGCATTTT

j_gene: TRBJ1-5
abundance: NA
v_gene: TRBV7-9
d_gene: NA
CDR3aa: CASSLSGTLSNQPQHF
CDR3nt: TGTGCCAGCAGCTTAAGTGGGACACTCAGCAATCAGCCCCAGCATTTT

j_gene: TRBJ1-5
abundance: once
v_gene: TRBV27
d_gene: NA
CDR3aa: CASSRGRGNQPQHF
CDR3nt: TGTGCCAGCAGTCGGGGACGAGGCAATCAGCCCCAGCATTTT

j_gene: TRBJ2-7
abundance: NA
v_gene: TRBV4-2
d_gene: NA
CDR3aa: CASSQGGDTYEQYF
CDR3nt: TGTGCCAGCAGCCAAGGTGGGGACACCTACGAGCAGTACTTC

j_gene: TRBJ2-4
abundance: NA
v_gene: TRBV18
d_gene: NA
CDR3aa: CASSPQRRTSGLAKNIQYF
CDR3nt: TGTGCCAGCTCACCACAACGCAGGACAAGCGGTCTAGCCAAAAACATTCAGTACTTC